This T cell receptor beta chain was sequenced during a study of cytomegalovirus exposure and HLA in healthy donors. Across the study: Earlier, 95 million to 140 million unique TCR beta sequences were recovered from roughly 180 million T cells by an analysis.

It was with 60 Vbeta and 13 Jbeta primers that the PCR ran. Measured with immunoSEQ multiplex PCR; TCRdb has only the in-frame clones, and not every one. The profile shows 100,000 to 150,000 clones, 81% of them singletons. Study-level findings and limits: In terms of immune exposure information, only CMV serostatus was available. TCR beta sequences numbering 15,000 to 20,000 were associated with HLA alleles at 0.05 false discovery rate in a later analysis.

The trim removed 4 bases at V and 9 bases at J, leaving 13 bases unmatched. The CDR3 extends over 16 amino acids. In germline, CDR1 is SGHDT, CDR2 YYEEEE. As for this clone: As yet, its antigen is unknown.

The chain employs TRBV5-6 and TRBJ1-6; 7 bases match TRBD1. The sample was PBMCs. This TCR was sampled from a man aged 18 to 35 in good health and CMV-seropositive. In DNA form, the CDR3 reads TGTGCCAGCAGCAGAGGACCGACAGGGCCCCCTTCACCCCTCCACTTT. Translated, it gives CASSRGPTGPPSPLHF. Supplemented by reference TRBV5-6 and TRBJ1-6, the full variable domain reads DAGVTQSPTHLIKTRGQQVTLRCSPKSGHDTVSWYQQALGQGPQFIFQYYEEEERQRGNFPDRFSGHQFPNYSSELNVNALLLGDSALYLCASSRGPTGPPSPLHFGNGTRLTVT.